These T cell receptor beta chains were read from a single sample in a study of T cells in Graves' hyperthyroidism and ophthalmopathy. A single record per CDR3 protein comes from TCRdb applying MiXCR to the multiplex PCR reads. Among a few hundred thousand distinct CDR3 sequences, 20% to 25% were seen once, and the ten largest hold 73%. Sequencing was carried out using blood. The receptors were sampled from a man in his fifties or sixties with Graves' hyperthyroidism. The CDR3 runs from the conserved cysteine through the conserved F or W. Fields, in order: V gene, J gene, clone size, CDR3 length, D gene, CDR3 DNA, CDR3 protein. A D gene is named only where the DNA matches it firmly. The listing skips clone size in some rows; elsewhere it reads once, few, many or a size class.

V gene: TRBV2
J gene: TRBJ2-1
clone size: .
CDR3 length: 13
D gene: .
CDR3 DNA: TGTGCCAGCAGTGAAGGCCAGAACGGTGAGCAGTTCTTC
CDR3 protein: CASSEGQNGEQFF

V gene: TRBV28
J gene: TRBJ2-1
clone size: many
CDR3 length: 15
D gene: TRBD1
CDR3 DNA: TGTGCCAGCAGTTTATTTGGGACAGAGAGTTACGAGCAGTTCTTC
CDR3 protein: CASSLFGTESYEQFF

V gene: TRBV7-9
J gene: TRBJ1-3
clone size: .
CDR3 length: 15
D gene: TRBD1
CDR3 DNA: TGTGCCAGCAGCTCGGACAGGCTTGGAGGAAACACCATATATTTT
CDR3 protein: CASSSDRLGGNTIYF

V gene: TRBV5-1
J gene: TRBJ1-1
clone size: .
CDR3 length: 14
D gene: TRBD1
CDR3 DNA: TGCGCCAGCAGCCAGGGGGGGGGAGACCCTGAAGCTTTCTTT
CDR3 protein: CASSQGGGDPEAFF

V gene: TRBV3-1
J gene: TRBJ2-2
clone size: many
CDR3 length: 14
D gene: TRBD2
CDR3 DNA: TGTGCCAGCAAAGCTAGCGGGTACACCGGGGAGCTGTTTTTT
CDR3 protein: CASKASGYTGELFF

V gene: TRBV18
J gene: TRBJ1-1
clone size: .
CDR3 length: 13
D gene: .
CDR3 DNA: TGTGCCAGCTCACCGGGATTAGGGAGGGAAGCTTTCTTT
CDR3 protein: CASSPGLGREAFF

V gene: TRBV3-1
J gene: TRBJ1-1
clone size: .
CDR3 length: 15
D gene: .
CDR3 DNA: TGTGCCAGCAGCCAAGTAGTCAGGGGGAACACTGAAGCTTTCTTT
CDR3 protein: CASSQVVRGNTEAFF

V gene: TRBV10-3
J gene: TRBJ2-1
clone size: .
CDR3 length: 15
D gene: TRBD2
CDR3 DNA: TGTGCCATCAGACCCACTAGCGGCCCAGGAAATGAGCAGTTCTTC
CDR3 protein: CAIRPTSGPGNEQFF

V gene: TRBV28
J gene: TRBJ2-1
clone size: few
CDR3 length: 16
D gene: .
CDR3 DNA: TGTGCCAGCAGTCCCCACGGAAGGGGGAGCTACAATGAGCAGTTCTTC
CDR3 protein: CASSPHGRGSYNEQFF

V gene: TRBV28
J gene: TRBJ2-3
clone size: .
CDR3 length: 14
D gene: .
CDR3 DNA: TGTGCCAGCAACCCGAGAGGCTTCGGAGATACGCAGTATTTT
CDR3 protein: CASNPRGFGDTQYF

V gene: TRBV29-1
J gene: TRBJ2-3
clone size: few
CDR3 length: 14
D gene: .
CDR3 DNA: TGCAGCGTTGTGGCAGGGAGGCGGACAGATACGCAGTATTTT
CDR3 protein: CSVVAGRRTDTQYF

V gene: TRBV11-2
J gene: TRBJ2-6
clone size: few
CDR3 length: 19
D gene: TRBD2
CDR3 DNA: TGTGCCAGCAGCTTAGTGGGTCAAGCGGGAGGATTTGGGGCCAACGTCCTGACTTTC
CDR3 protein: CASSLVGQAGGFGANVLTF

V gene: TRBV7-6
J gene: TRBJ2-2
clone size: once
CDR3 length: 16
D gene: TRBD1
CDR3 DNA: TGTGCCAGCAGCCAGCCACAGGGGCAGGACACCGGGGAGCTGTTTTTT
CDR3 protein: CASSQPQGQDTGELFF

V gene: TRBV11-2
J gene: TRBJ2-1
clone size: many
CDR3 length: 16
D gene: .
CDR3 DNA: TGTGCCAGCAGCTTCCTCCCCAGCGGGCCAAGCAATGAGCAGTTCTTC
CDR3 protein: CASSFLPSGPSNEQFF

V gene: TRBV28
J gene: TRBJ2-7
clone size: .
CDR3 length: 15
D gene: .
CDR3 DNA: TGTGCCAGCGACACCGGGACACCGAAAGTCTACGAGCAGTACTTC
CDR3 protein: CASDTGTPKVYEQYF

V gene: TRBV20-1
J gene: TRBJ2-1
clone size: few
CDR3 length: 15
D gene: .
CDR3 DNA: TGCAGTGCTAGGCCCCTAGCACCCCTCCACAATGAGCAGTTCTTC
CDR3 protein: CSARPLAPLHNEQFF

V gene: TRBV7-2
J gene: TRBJ2-7
clone size: .
CDR3 length: 13
D gene: TRBD2
CDR3 DNA: TGTGCCAGCAGTCAGGGACTAATCTACGAGCAGTACTTC
CDR3 protein: CASSQGLIYEQYF

V gene: TRBV6-1
J gene: TRBJ1-2
clone size: few
CDR3 length: 16
D gene: .
CDR3 DNA: TGTGCCAGCAGTCGCAAAAACAGGGCGTCTAACTATGGCTACACCTTC
CDR3 protein: CASSRKNRASNYGYTF

V gene: TRBV5-1
J gene: TRBJ2-2
clone size: few
CDR3 length: 12
D gene: .
CDR3 DNA: TGCGCCAGCAGCACAGTAACCGGGGAGCTGTTTTTT
CDR3 protein: CASSTVTGELFF

V gene: TRBV7-9
J gene: TRBJ2-1
clone size: few
CDR3 length: 15
D gene: TRBD2
CDR3 DNA: TGTGCCAGCAGCCCTAGCGGGAGCCCGATGAATGAGCAGTTCTTC
CDR3 protein: CASSPSGSPMNEQFF

V gene: TRBV6-1
J gene: TRBJ1-5
clone size: .
CDR3 length: 17
D gene: .
CDR3 DNA: TGTGCCAGCAGAGAGGAGGTGGAGGCGACCCTCAATCAGCCCCAGCATTTT
CDR3 protein: CASREEVEATLNQPQHF

V gene: TRBV20-1
J gene: TRBJ2-1
clone size: .
CDR3 length: 16
D gene: TRBD2
CDR3 DNA: TGCAGTGCTCCGGAGGCTAGCGGGAGACAAAACAATGAGCAGTTCTTC
CDR3 protein: CSAPEASGRQNNEQFF

V gene: TRBV15
J gene: TRBJ2-1
clone size: few
CDR3 length: 15
D gene: .
CDR3 DNA: TGTGCCACCAGCAGTGGTGGGGGGAGGCACAATGAGCAGTTCTTC
CDR3 protein: CATSSGGGRHNEQFF

V gene: TRBV7-2
J gene: TRBJ1-5
clone size: .
CDR3 length: 14
D gene: .
CDR3 DNA: TGTGCCAGCAGCTTCATCAGGAGCAATCAGCCCCAGCATTTT
CDR3 protein: CASSFIRSNQPQHF

V gene: TRBV7-2
J gene: TRBJ2-5
clone size: .
CDR3 length: 15
D gene: .
CDR3 DNA: TGTGCCAGCAGCCAAGATAGCGGCAAAGAGGGGACCCAGTACTTC
CDR3 protein: CASSQDSGKEGTQYF

V gene: TRBV7-9
J gene: TRBJ1-1
clone size: few
CDR3 length: 17
D gene: .
CDR3 DNA: TGTGCCAGCAGCTTGGGGCAGGGGCCGCAGACGAACACTGAAGCTTTCTTT
CDR3 protein: CASSLGQGPQTNTEAFF

V gene: TRBV3-1
J gene: TRBJ2-1
clone size: many
CDR3 length: 16
D gene: .
CDR3 DNA: TGTGCCAGCAGCCAAGATTACCGGGACCTATACAATGAGCAGTTCTTC
CDR3 protein: CASSQDYRDLYNEQFF

V gene: TRBV19
J gene: TRBJ2-1
clone size: few
CDR3 length: 18
D gene: TRBD1
CDR3 DNA: TGTGCCAGTAGTAGCCCACGTCACCGGGACAGCCTAAACAATGAGCAGTTCTTC
CDR3 protein: CASSSPRHRDSLNNEQFF

V gene: TRBV28
J gene: TRBJ2-7
clone size: many
CDR3 length: 12
D gene: .
CDR3 DNA: TGTGCCAGCAGGCGACTAGGATACGAGCAGTACTTC
CDR3 protein: CASRRLGYEQYF

V gene: TRBV7-3
J gene: TRBJ2-7
clone size: few
CDR3 length: 13
D gene: TRBD2
CDR3 DNA: TGTGCCAGCGGAGAGCGGGAGATAGGCGAGCAGTACTTC
CDR3 protein: CASGEREIGEQYF

V gene: TRBV5-1
J gene: TRBJ2-1
clone size: few
CDR3 length: 13
D gene: .
CDR3 DNA: TGCGCCAGCAGCTTGGAGCCTCTAGGGTCCGAGTTCTTC
CDR3 protein: CASSLEPLGSEFF

V gene: TRBV5-1
J gene: TRBJ2-7
clone size: .
CDR3 length: 14
D gene: .
CDR3 DNA: TGCGCCAGCAGCTTGGGGGACAACACCTACGAGCAGTACTTC
CDR3 protein: CASSLGDNTYEQYF

V gene: TRBV20-1
J gene: TRBJ2-1
clone size: many
CDR3 length: 15
D gene: .
CDR3 DNA: TGCAGTGCTAGTGGTCTGGCGGGAAACAACAATGAGCAGTTCTTC
CDR3 protein: CSASGLAGNNNEQFF

V gene: TRBV20-1
J gene: TRBJ2-1
clone size: many
CDR3 length: 14
D gene: .
CDR3 DNA: TGCAGTGCTATCTCGCGGCGGACCGACAATGAGCAGTTCTTC
CDR3 protein: CSAISRRTDNEQFF

V gene: TRBV19
J gene: TRBJ1-3
clone size: once
CDR3 length: 11
D gene: .
CDR3 DNA: TGTGCCAGTAGGTCAGGAAACACCATACATTTT
CDR3 protein: CASRSGNTIHF

V gene: TRBV19
J gene: TRBJ2-1
clone size: .
CDR3 length: 16
D gene: .
CDR3 DNA: TGTGCCAGTAGTATTGGGCGGGCTTACTACTACAATGAGCAGTTCTTC
CDR3 protein: CASSIGRAYYYNEQFF

V gene: TRBV19
J gene: TRBJ2-1
clone size: .
CDR3 length: 13
D gene: TRBD1
CDR3 DNA: TGTGCCAGTAGTATGGGACAGTACAATGAGCAGTTCTTC
CDR3 protein: CASSMGQYNEQFF

V gene: TRBV2
J gene: TRBJ2-7
clone size: few
CDR3 length: 12
D gene: .
CDR3 DNA: TGTGCCACGTTAGACAGAACCTACGAGCAGTACTTC
CDR3 protein: CATLDRTYEQYF

V gene: TRBV30
J gene: TRBJ2-3
clone size: few
CDR3 length: 12
D gene: .
CDR3 DNA: TGTGCCTGGAGTGTACGGTGGGATACGCAGTATTTT
CDR3 protein: CAWSVRWDTQYF

V gene: TRBV24-1
J gene: TRBJ1-2
clone size: many
CDR3 length: 13
D gene: .
CDR3 DNA: TGTGCCACCAGTGACGTAGGAAACTATGGCTACACCTTC
CDR3 protein: CATSDVGNYGYTF

V gene: TRBV7-6
J gene: TRBJ1-2
clone size: .
CDR3 length: 16
D gene: .
CDR3 DNA: TGTGCCAGCAGCTCGGGTGGGTTCTACAGCCCGGGAGGCTACACCTTC
CDR3 protein: CASSSGGFYSPGGYTF

V gene: TRBV7-2
J gene: TRBJ2-7
clone size: few
CDR3 length: 17
D gene: TRBD2
CDR3 DNA: TGTGCCAGCAGCCAAGAAAACCTAGCGGGAGTCACGAACGAGCAGTACTTC
CDR3 protein: CASSQENLAGVTNEQYF

V gene: TRBV20-1
J gene: TRBJ2-7
clone size: .
CDR3 length: 11
D gene: .
CDR3 DNA: TGCAGTGCTAGTGGCGCCTACGAGCAGTACTTC
CDR3 protein: CSASGAYEQYF

V gene: TRBV6-1
J gene: TRBJ2-3
clone size: .
CDR3 length: 17
D gene: TRBD1
CDR3 DNA: TGTGCCAGCAGTGACTGGAACACGGACAGGAAGGTAGCTACGCAGTATTTT
CDR3 protein: CASSDWNTDRKVATQYF

V gene: TRBV20-1
J gene: TRBJ2-1
clone size: many
CDR3 length: 12
D gene: TRBD1
CDR3 DNA: TGCAGTGGCACAGGGGAGCACAATGAGCAGTTCTTC
CDR3 protein: CSGTGEHNEQFF

V gene: TRBV6-2/TRBV6-3
J gene: TRBJ1-5
clone size: .
CDR3 length: 12
D gene: .
CDR3 DNA: TGTACCAGCAGTGCAGGGGCCGGGCCCCAGCATTTT
CDR3 protein: CTSSAGAGPQHF

V gene: TRBV24-1
J gene: TRBJ1-2
clone size: few
CDR3 length: 15
D gene: TRBD1
CDR3 DNA: TGTGCCACCAGTGACTCAAGGACAGGGAACTATGGCTACACCTTC
CDR3 protein: CATSDSRTGNYGYTF

V gene: TRBV2
J gene: TRBJ2-5
clone size: .
CDR3 length: 13
D gene: TRBD1
CDR3 DNA: TGTGCCAGCAGGGACAGGGATAGAGAGACCCAGTACTTC
CDR3 protein: CASRDRDRETQYF

V gene: TRBV27
J gene: TRBJ1-1
clone size: few
CDR3 length: 14
D gene: TRBD1
CDR3 DNA: TGTGCCAGCAGCAGGGGACAGGGAAGGACTGAAGCTTTCTTT
CDR3 protein: CASSRGQGRTEAFF

V gene: TRBV6-1
J gene: TRBJ2-7
clone size: few
CDR3 length: 15
D gene: TRBD2
CDR3 DNA: TGTGCCAGCAGTCCAGCTAGCGGCCCGTCCTACGAGCAGTACTTC
CDR3 protein: CASSPASGPSYEQYF

V gene: TRBV20-1
J gene: TRBJ2-7
clone size: many
CDR3 length: 14
D gene: .
CDR3 DNA: TGCAGTGCTTTAGGAGGGTATAACCTCTACGAGCAGTACTTC
CDR3 protein: CSALGGYNLYEQYF